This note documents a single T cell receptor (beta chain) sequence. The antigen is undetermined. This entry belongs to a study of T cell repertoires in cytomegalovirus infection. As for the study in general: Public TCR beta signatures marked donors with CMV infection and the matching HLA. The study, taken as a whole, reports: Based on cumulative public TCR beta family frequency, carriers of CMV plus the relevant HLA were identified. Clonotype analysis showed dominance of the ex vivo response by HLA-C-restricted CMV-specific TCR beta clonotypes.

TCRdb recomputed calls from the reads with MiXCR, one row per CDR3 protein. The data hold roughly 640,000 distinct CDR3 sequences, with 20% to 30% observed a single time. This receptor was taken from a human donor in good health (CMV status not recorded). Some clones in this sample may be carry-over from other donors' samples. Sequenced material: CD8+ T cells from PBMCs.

The CDR3: CASSISPDRGNEQFF. CDR3 coding DNA: TGTGCCAGTAGTATATCTCCCGACAGGGGCAATGAGCAGTTCTTC. The genes are TRBV19 and TRBJ2-1; TRBD1 agrees at 8 bases. V shed 2 bases, J shed 6 bases, and the junction held 6 bases outside the gene matches. Germline-derived CDR1 and CDR2 are LNHDA and SQIVND (reference sequence). The CDR3 runs to 15 residues.